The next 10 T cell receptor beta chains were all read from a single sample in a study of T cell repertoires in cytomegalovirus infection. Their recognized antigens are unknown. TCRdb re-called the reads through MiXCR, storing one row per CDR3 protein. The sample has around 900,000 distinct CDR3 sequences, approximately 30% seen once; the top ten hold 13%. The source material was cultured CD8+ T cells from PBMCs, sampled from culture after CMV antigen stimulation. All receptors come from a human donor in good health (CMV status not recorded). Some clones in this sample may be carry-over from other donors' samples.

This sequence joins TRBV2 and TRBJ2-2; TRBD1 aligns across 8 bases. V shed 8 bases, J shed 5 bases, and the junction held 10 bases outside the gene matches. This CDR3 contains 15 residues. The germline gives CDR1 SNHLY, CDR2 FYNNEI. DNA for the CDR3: TGTGCCAGCGGGGCTGGGACAGGCTCGACCGGGGAGCTGTTTTTT. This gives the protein CASGAGTGSTGELFF.

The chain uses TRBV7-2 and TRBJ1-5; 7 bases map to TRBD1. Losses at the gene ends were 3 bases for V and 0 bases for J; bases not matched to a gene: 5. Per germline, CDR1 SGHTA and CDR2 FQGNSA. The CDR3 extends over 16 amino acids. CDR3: CASSFGTEYSNQPQHF. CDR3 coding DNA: TGTGCCAGCAGCTTCGGGACAGAATATAGCAATCAGCCCCAGCATTTT.

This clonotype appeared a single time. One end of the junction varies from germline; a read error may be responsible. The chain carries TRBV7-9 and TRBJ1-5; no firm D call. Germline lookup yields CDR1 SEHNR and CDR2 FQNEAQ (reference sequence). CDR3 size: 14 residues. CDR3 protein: CVSSVGGGDQPQHF. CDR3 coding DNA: TGTGTCAGCAGCGTAGGAGGCGGGGATCAGCCCCAGCATTTT.

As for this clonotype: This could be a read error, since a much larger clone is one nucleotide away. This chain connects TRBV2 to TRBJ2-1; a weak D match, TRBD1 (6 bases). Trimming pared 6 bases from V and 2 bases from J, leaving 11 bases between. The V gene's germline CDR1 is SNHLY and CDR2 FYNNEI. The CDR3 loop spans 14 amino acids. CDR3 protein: CASSGEGAYNEQFF. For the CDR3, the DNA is TGTGCCAGCAGCGGCGAGGGGGCCTACAATGAGCAGTTCTTC. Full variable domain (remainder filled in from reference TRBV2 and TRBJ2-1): EPEVTQTPSHQVTQMGQEVILRCVPISNHLYFYWYRQILGQKVEFLVSFYNNEISEKSEIFDDQFSVERPDGSNFTLKIRSTKLEDSAMYFCASSGEGAYNEQFFGPGTRLTVL.

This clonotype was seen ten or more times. The CDR3 sequence: CASSSGPSGGDNEQFF. CDR3 DNA sequence: TGTGCCAGCAGCTCAGGGCCCTCAGGGGGGGACAATGAGCAGTTCTTC. The chain has TRBV7-6 and TRBJ2-1; D possibly uses TRBD1 or TRBD2 (7 bases each). Between the trimmed V and J ends, which lost 4 bases and 5 bases, there was a span of 18 bases. The length of the CDR3 is 16 residues. Germline V gene data show CDR1 as SGHVS and CDR2 as FNYEAQ.

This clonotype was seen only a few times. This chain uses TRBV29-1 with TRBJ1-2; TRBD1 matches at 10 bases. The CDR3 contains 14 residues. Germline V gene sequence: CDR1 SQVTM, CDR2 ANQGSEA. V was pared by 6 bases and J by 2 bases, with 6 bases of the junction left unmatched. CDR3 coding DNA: TGCAGCGTCGACGACAGGGGGCGAAACTATGGCTACACCTTC. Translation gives CSVDDRGRNYGYTF.

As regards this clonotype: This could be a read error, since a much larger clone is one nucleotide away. The CDR3 sequence is CANSHHGGLGGYNEQFF. CDR3 DNA sequence: TGTGCCAACAGCCATCACGGGGGGCTGGGAGGATACAATGAGCAGTTCTTC. This chain joins TRBV7-3 and TRBJ2-1; maybe TRBD2 (7 bases). From germline, CDR1 is SGHTA and CDR2 FQGTGA. This CDR3 is built from 17 residues.

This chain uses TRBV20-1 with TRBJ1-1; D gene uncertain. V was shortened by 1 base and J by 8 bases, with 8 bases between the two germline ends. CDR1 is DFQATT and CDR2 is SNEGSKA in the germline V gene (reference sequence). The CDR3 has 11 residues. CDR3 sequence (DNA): TGCAGTGCTAGAGCGGGCCTCGAAGCTTTCTTT. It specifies CSARAGLEAFF.

As DNA, the CDR3 is TGTGCCAGCAGTTTATGGGCAGACAGTACGCAGTATTTT. This codes for CASSLWADSTQYF. The rearrangement uses TRBV27 and TRBJ2-3; D might be TRBD1 (5 bases). Between the trimmed V and J ends, which lost 1 base and 8 bases, there was a span of 10 bases. The CDR3 consists of 13 residues. Germline V gene data show CDR1 as MNHEY and CDR2 as SMNVEV (reference sequence).

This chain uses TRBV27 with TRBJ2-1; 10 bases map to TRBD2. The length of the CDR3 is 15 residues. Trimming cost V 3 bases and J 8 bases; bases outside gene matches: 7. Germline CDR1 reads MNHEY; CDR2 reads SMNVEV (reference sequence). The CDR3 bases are TGTGCCAGCAGTTTCCGTCCTAGCGGGGGTTATGAGCAGTTCTTC. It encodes CASSFRPSGGYEQFF.